These 14 T cell receptor beta chains came from one sample sequenced in a study of T cells in Graves' hyperthyroidism and ophthalmopathy. Amplification targeted TCR beta CDR3 regions from RNA transcripts. The HTBI primer set served for first-round RT-PCR of the TCR CDR3. MiXCR was run by TCRdb on the multiplex PCR reads, yielding one entry per CDR3 protein. The table shows hundreds of thousands of distinct CDR3 sequences, with around 13% occurring only once. The sequencing sample was made of blood. The receptor source for this set is a woman aged 30 to 39 with Graves' hyperthyroidism that later progressed to Graves' ophthalmopathy.

V and J are TRBV4-1 and TRBJ2-7, with unresolved D. The CDR3 runs to 18 residues. The germline CDR1 and CDR2 sequences are MGHRA and YSYEKL. V was trimmed by 6 bases and J by 2 bases, leaving 26 bases between them. This chain's CDR3 is CASSGFKTGRIATYEQYF. CDR3 nucleotides: TGCGCCAGCAGTGGGTTCAAAACGGGCCGAATAGCTACCTACGAGCAGTACTTC.

This clonotype was seen many times. This chain uses TRBV5-6 with TRBJ1-4; no firm D call. Per germline, CDR1 SGHDT and CDR2 YYEEEE. The CDR3 contains 11 residues. V was trimmed by 1 base and J by 8 bases, leaving 3 bases between them. The CDR3 sequence is CASSLIEKLFF. CDR3 bases: TGTGCCAGCAGCTTGATCGAAAAACTGTTTTTT. The whole variable domain, remainder taken from reference TRBV5-6 and TRBJ1-4, is DAGVTQSPTHLIKTRGQQVTLRCSPKSGHDTVSWYQQALGQGPQFIFQYYEEEERQRGNFPDRFSGHQFPNYSSELNVNALLLGDSALYLCASSLIEKLFFGSGTQLSVL.

The sample holds many counts of this clonotype. V is TRBV11-3 and J is TRBJ2-4; the D call may be TRBD1 or TRBD2 (6 bases each). The germline V gene has CDR1 SGHNT and CDR2 YENEEA. Trimming pared 0 bases from V and 2 bases from J, leaving 11 bases between. The CDR3 contains 16 residues. CDR3 amino acids: CASSLEGGSSKNIQYF. The CDR3 DNA sequence: TGTGCCAGCAGCTTAGAGGGGGGCAGTTCCAAAAACATTCAGTACTTC.

There are a few counts of this clonotype. The V gene is TRBV19, the J gene TRBJ1-2; 9 bases are shared with TRBD1. Trimming took 4 bases from V and 8 from J; bases not matched to a gene: 8. The length of the CDR3 is 14 residues. Germline V lookup: CDR1 LNHDA, CDR2 SQIVND (reference sequence). The CDR3 nucleotides read TGTGCCAGTAGTAAGCCGGGACAGGGTTACGGCTACACCTTC. It is translated as CASSKPGQGYGYTF.

This clonotype was detected ten times or more. The J gene is TRBJ2-5, the V gene TRBV19; D is undetermined. The CDR3 sequence is 14 residues long. Deletions cut 1 base from V and 1 base from J, with 7 bases between. CDR1 is LNHDA and CDR2 is SQIVND in the germline V gene (reference sequence). The CDR3 sequence is CASSIARGQETQYF. Here the CDR3 DNA reads TGTGCCAGTAGTATAGCGAGAGGCCAAGAGACCCAGTACTTC.

This clonotype was detected a few times. The V gene is TRBV7-3, the J gene TRBJ1-2; 7 bases match TRBD1. This CDR3 is built from 16 residues. From germline, CDR1 is SGHTA and CDR2 FQGTGA. The J segment lost 4 bases and the V segment lost 5 bases, leaving 13 bases of the junction unmatched. CDR3 in DNA: TGTGCCAGCAGCCCCGGGAGGGGGCGGGACCTCTATGGCTACACCTTC. It is translated as CASSPGRGRDLYGYTF.

The gene calls are TRBV20-1 and TRBJ2-7; tentatively, D is TRBD1 (6 bases). This CDR3 has 13 residues. The V gene's germline CDR1 is DFQATT and CDR2 SNEGSKA (reference sequence). Trimming removed 7 bases from V and 5 bases from J, with 18 bases in between. CDR3 protein: CSGKPGTKDEQYF. Here the CDR3 DNA reads TGCAGTGGGAAGCCCGGGACAAAAGACGAGCAGTACTTC.

The table lists this clonotype with many counts. The V and J genes are TRBV20-1 and TRBJ1-2; no reliable D call. CDR3 length: 14 residues. Deletions cut 4 bases from V and 5 bases from J, with 17 bases between. The germline CDR1 and CDR2 sequences are DFQATT and SNEGSKA (reference sequence). The DNA for the CDR3 is TGCAGTGCTATGGGGAGTGAGCTGGTTTATGGCTACACCTTC. Amino acids: CSAMGSELVYGYTF.

In its sample, this clonotype was seen many times. This chain links TRBV29-1 with TRBJ2-7; 9 nucleotides match TRBD1. The germline CDR1 and CDR2 sequences are SQVTM and ANQGSEA. The CDR3 is made up of 13 amino acids. V lost 6 bases, J lost 3 bases, and 6 bases stayed unmatched. CDR3 bases: TGCAGCGTCGCCGGGACAGGGTTCTACGAGCAGTACTTC. This translates into CSVAGTGFYEQYF.

As regards this clonotype: The germline gene is not matched at one end of the junction; a read error may be the cause. V and J are TRBV7-2 and TRBJ1-4, with TRBD1 matching over 8 bases. The CDR3 loop spans 13 amino acids. Germline CDR1 and CDR2: SGHTA and FQGNSA. The CDR3 spells CVSRQGSSEKLFF. In DNA, the CDR3 is TGTGTCAGCAGACAGGGGTCTAGTGAAAAACTGTTTTTT.

The V call is TRBV11-2, the J call TRBJ1-2; D call uncertain. The CDR3 runs to 13 residues. Germline CDR1 reads SGHAT; CDR2 reads FQNNGV. Deletions cut 0 bases from V and 5 bases from J, with 7 bases between. The DNA of the CDR3 is TGTGCCAGCAGCTTAGAGGCGATATATGGCTACACCTTC. It specifies CASSLEAIYGYTF.

Notes on this clonotype: A read error may be the cause here, since a much bigger clone is one base away. CDR3 loop: CATLGRPNQPQHF. As DNA, the CDR3 is TGTGCCACCCTGGGACGGCCGAATCAGCCCCAGCATTTT. The chain employs TRBV10-3 and TRBJ1-5; D may be TRBD1 (5 bases). The germline V gene encodes CDR1 ENHRY and CDR2 SYGVKD. Trimming cost V 10 bases and J 4 bases, with 14 bases left between them. The CDR3 runs to 13 residues.

The rearrangement uses TRBV12-3 or TRBV12-4 and TRBJ2-2; the match to TRBD2 covers 16 bases. The CDR3 runs 18 residues. Trimming at V came to 5 bases and at J to 3 bases, leaving 6 bases not matched to a gene. DNA of the CDR3: TGTGCCAGCAGTCCGGGGACTAGCGGGAGGGGGTACACCGGGGAGCTGTTTTTT. This sequence encodes CASSPGTSGRGYTGELFF.

CDR3 DNA: TGTGCCAGCAGTTCCTGGGGACAGGCGGAGGAGCCCCAGCATTTT. Amino acid sequence: CASSSWGQAEEPQHF. V is TRBV27 and J is TRBJ1-5; 8 nucleotides match TRBD1. V lost 4 bases, J lost 8 bases, and 10 bases stayed unmatched. Germline V lookup: CDR1 MNHEY, CDR2 SMNVEV (reference sequence). The CDR3 length is 15 residues.